Below, 5 T cell receptor beta chains from the same sample are listed, as sequenced in a study of low-dose radiotherapy and immunotherapy resistance in tumors. TRAV- and TRBV-specific primers, spanning alpha and beta chains, primed first-strand cDNA. TCRs were put through around 20 PCR cycles of amplification with Phusion. A constant-region primer and the V-primer adapter served as the primer pair. TCRdb reprocessed the reads via MiXCR and lists one record per CDR3 protein. The data hold roughly 90,000 distinct CDR3 sequences, with roughly 19% observed a single time. Documented time point: after trial treatment. The sample's treatment: LDRT plus nivolumab, ipilimumab, low-dose cyclophosphamide and aspirin (RACIN trial). The source was PBMCs, collected after low-dose radiotherapy plus immunotherapy. The receptor set was obtained from a female donor with ovarian cancer.

This sequence joins TRBV20-1 and TRBJ2-7, with TRBD2 as a possible D gene (5 bases). CDR1 and CDR2 from the germline V gene are DFQATT and SNEGSKA (reference sequence). V lost 4 bases, J lost 3 bases, and 10 bases lay in between. This CDR3 is 12 amino acids long. The CDR3 DNA sequence: TGCAGTGCTAAACGGGATCACTACGAGCAGTACTTC. Amino acids: CSAKRDHYEQYF.

This chain joins TRBV30 and TRBJ1-1; D is possibly TRBD1 (5 bases). Trimming cost V 2 bases and J 12 bases, with 16 bases left between them. The CDR3 runs 12 residues. From germline, CDR1 is GTSNPN and CDR2 SVGIG (reference sequence). The DNA of the CDR3 is TGTGCCTGGAGTTCGCCGGGACCTACATCTTTCTTT. It is translated as CAWSSPGPTSFF.

The V gene is TRBV7-2, the J gene TRBJ1-2; D possibly corresponds to TRBD1 (6 bases). V was trimmed by 5 bases and J by 8 bases, leaving 21 bases between them. This CDR3 region has 15 residues. From germline, CDR1 is SGHTA and CDR2 FQGNSA. This CDR3 reads CASSPGGARQGGYTF. As DNA, the CDR3 is TGTGCCAGCAGCCCGGGGGGGGCCCGGCAGGGGGGCTACACCTTC.

This clonotype has a count of ten or more. The chain uses TRBV12-5 and TRBJ1-1; D not resolved. This CDR3 has 12 amino acids. CDR1 is LGHNT, CDR2 FRNRAP, per germline. Trimming removed 5 bases from V and 3 bases from J, with 7 bases in between. The CDR3 nucleotides read TGTGCTAGTGGTGACGGGTACACTGAAGCTTTCTTT. This sequence encodes CASGDGYTEAFF.

The sample holds a few counts of this clonotype. The chain employs TRBV18 and TRBJ1-2; the match to TRBD1 covers 7 bases. This CDR3 is built from 15 residues. The trim removed 3 bases at V and 5 bases at J, leaving 9 bases unmatched. Germline CDR1 is KGHSH and CDR2 is LQKENI. The DNA for the CDR3 is TGTGCCAGCTCACCCGACGACAGGGTTAATTATGGCTACACCTTC. This codes for CASSPDDRVNYGYTF.